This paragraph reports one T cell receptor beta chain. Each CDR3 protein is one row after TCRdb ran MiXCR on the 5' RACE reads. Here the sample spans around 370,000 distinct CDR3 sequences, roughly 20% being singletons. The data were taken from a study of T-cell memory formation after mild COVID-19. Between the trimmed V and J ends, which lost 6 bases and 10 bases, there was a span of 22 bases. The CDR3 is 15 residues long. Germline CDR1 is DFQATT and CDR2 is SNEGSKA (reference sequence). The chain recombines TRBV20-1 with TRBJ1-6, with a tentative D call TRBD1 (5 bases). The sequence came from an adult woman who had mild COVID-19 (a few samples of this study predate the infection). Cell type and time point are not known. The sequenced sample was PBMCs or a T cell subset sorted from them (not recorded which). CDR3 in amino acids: CSAPAGQGRESPLHF. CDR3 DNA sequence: TGCAGTGCGCCAGCCGGGCAGGGAAGGGAATCACCCCTCCACTTT.